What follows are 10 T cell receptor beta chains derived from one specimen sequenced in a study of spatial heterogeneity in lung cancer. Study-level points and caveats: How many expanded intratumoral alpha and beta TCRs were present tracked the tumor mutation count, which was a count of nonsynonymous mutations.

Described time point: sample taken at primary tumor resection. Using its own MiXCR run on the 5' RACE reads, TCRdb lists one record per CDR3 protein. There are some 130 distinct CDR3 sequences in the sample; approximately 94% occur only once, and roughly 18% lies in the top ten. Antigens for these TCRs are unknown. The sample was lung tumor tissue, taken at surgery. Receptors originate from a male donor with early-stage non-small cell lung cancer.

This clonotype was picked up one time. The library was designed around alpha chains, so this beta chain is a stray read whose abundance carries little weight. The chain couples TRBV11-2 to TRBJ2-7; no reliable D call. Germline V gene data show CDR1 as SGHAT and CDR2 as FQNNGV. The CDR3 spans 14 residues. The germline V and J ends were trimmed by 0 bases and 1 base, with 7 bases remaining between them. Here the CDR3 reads CASSLESWSYEQYF. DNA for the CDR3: TGTGCCAGCAGCTTAGAAAGTTGGTCCTACGAGCAGTACTTC.

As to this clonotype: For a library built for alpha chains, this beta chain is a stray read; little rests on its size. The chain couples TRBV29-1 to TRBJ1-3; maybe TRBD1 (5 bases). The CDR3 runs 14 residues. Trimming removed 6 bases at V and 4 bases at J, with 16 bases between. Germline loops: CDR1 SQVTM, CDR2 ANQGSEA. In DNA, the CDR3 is TGCAGCGTAACCGGGACGTCTGCCGGAAACACCATATATTTT. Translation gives CSVTGTSAGNTIYF.

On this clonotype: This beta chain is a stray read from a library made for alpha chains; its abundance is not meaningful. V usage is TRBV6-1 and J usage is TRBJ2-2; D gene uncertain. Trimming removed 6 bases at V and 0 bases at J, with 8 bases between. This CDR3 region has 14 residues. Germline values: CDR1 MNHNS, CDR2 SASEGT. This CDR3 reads CASRLGSNTGELFF. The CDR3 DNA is TGTGCCAGCAGGCTCGGTTCGAACACCGGGGAGCTGTTTTTT.

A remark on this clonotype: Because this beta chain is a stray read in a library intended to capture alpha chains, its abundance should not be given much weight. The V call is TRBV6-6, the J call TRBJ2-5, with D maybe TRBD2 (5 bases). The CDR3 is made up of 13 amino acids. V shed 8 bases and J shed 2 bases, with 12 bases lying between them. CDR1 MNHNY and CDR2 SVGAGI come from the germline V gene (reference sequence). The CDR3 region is CASFRDQQETQYF. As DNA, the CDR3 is TGTGCCAGCTTCCGGGATCAACAAGAGACCCAGTACTTC.

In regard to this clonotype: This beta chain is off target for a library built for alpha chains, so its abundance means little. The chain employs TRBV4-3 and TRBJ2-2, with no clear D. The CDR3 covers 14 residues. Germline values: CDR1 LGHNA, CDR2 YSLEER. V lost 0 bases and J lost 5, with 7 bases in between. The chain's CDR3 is CASSQEWRTGELFF. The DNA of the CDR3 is TGCGCCAGCAGCCAAGAATGGCGGACCGGGGAGCTGTTTTTT.

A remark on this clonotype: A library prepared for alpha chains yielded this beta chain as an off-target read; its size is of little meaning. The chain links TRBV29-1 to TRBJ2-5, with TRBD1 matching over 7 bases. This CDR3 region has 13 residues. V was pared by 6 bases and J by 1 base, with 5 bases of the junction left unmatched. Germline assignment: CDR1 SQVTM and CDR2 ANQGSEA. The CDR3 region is CSVVGQSQETQYF. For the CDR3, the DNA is TGCAGCGTCGTGGGACAGTCCCAAGAGACCCAGTACTTC.

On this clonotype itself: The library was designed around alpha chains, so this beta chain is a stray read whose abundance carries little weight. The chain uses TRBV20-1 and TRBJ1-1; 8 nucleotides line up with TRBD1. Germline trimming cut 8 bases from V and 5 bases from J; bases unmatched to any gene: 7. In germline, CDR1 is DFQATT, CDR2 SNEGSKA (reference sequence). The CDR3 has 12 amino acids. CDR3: CSSDRGNTEAFF. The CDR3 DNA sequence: TGCAGTAGCGACAGGGGAAATACTGAAGCTTTCTTT.

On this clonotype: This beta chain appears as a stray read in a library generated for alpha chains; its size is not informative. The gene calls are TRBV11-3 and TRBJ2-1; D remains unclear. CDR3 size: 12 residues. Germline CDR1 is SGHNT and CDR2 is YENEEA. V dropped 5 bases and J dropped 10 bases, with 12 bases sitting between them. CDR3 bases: TGTGCCAGCAGCCAAGATTCCGCGGAGCAGTTCTTC. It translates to CASSQDSAEQFF.

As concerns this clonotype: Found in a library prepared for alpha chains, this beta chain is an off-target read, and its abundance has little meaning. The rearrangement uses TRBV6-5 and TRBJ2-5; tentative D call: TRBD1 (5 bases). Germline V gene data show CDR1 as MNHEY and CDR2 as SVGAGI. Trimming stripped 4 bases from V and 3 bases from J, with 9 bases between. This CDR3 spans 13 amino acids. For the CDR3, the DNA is TGTGCCAGCAGTTCAGGGTCTGAAGAGACCCAGTACTTC. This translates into CASSSGSEETQYF.

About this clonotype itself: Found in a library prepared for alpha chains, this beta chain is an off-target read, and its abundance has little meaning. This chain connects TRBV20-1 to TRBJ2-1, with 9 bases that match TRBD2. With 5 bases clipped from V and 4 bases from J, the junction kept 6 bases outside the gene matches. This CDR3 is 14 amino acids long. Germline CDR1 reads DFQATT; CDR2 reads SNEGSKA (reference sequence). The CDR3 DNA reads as TGCAGTGCTCAAGGACTAGCGACGTACAATGAGCAGTTCTTC. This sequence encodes CSAQGLATYNEQFF.